What follows are 23 T cell receptor beta chains derived from one specimen sequenced in a study of shared clonotypes between healthy human individuals (dated by TCRdb to 2018 to 2021). The library was prepared using the immunoSEQ multiplex PCR assay. TCRdb took this table from immuneACCESS and kept in-frame rearrangements with V and J called. Such tables lack part of the clones; where checked against another copy, unresolved V genes explain under half of the gap, and the rest is unexplained. This sample has 2 million to 2.5 million clones in its table, and more than 90% of those were observed once. The top ten clonotypes cover 0.1% to 0.15% of the sample. Source material: naive CD4+ T cells sorted from blood. The cell subset or site label here, explained by the study, means: CD45RA+ positively selected. The receptor source for this set is a man between 18 and 35 years old in good health.

The chain uses TRBV7-9 and TRBJ2-7; no reliable D call. Germline-derived CDR1 and CDR2 are SEHNR and FQNEAQ (reference sequence). V shed 4 bases and J shed 2 bases, with 9 bases lying between them. This CDR3 comprises 13 residues. CDR3 DNA sequence: TGTGCCAGCAGCTACCAATCTGCCTACGAGCAGTACTTC. Its translation is CASSYQSAYEQYF.

This chain joins TRBV6-5 and TRBJ2-7; D is possibly TRBD2 (6 bases). The V end was cut by 0 bases, the J end by 6 bases, with 18 bases between. The germline V gene has CDR1 MNHEY and CDR2 SVGAGI. The CDR3 is 16 residues long. CDR3 sequence reads: CASSYSGTFMTSEQYF. DNA for the CDR3: TGTGCCAGCAGTTACTCAGGGACTTTCATGACTAGCGAGCAGTACTTC.

V usage is TRBV6-1 and J usage is TRBJ1-4; no definite D call. The CDR3 loop spans 13 amino acids. The germline V gene encodes CDR1 MNHNS and CDR2 SASEGT. The ends were cut back, 4 bases at V and 8 bases at J, with 11 bases in the middle. The CDR3 is CASSVNRGEKLFF. CDR3 coding DNA: TGTGCCAGCAGTGTTAATCGAGGGGAAAAACTGTTTTTT.

V is TRBV6-1 and J is TRBJ2-1, with 8 positions matching TRBD1. The V gene's germline CDR1 is MNHNS and CDR2 SASEGT. The CDR3 is made up of 14 amino acids. V lost 8 bases and J lost 4; bases outside the gene matches: 7. The CDR3 coding sequence is TGTGCCAGCTTCCAGGGGGCAGGATACAATGAGCAGTTCTTC. It yields the protein CASFQGAGYNEQFF.

The CDR3 sequence is CASSLRGLLEETQYF. CDR3 sequence (DNA): TGCGCCAGCAGCTTGAGGGGCCTCCTGGAGGAGACCCAGTACTTC. V is TRBV5-1 and J is TRBJ2-5, with a tentative D call TRBD1 (5 bases). V was shortened by 1 base and J by 5 bases, with 15 bases between the two germline ends. Germline loops: CDR1 SGHRS, CDR2 YFSETQ. The CDR3 has 15 amino acids.

This chain links TRBV6-5 with TRBJ2-1; D gene ambiguous. The CDR3 extends over 14 amino acids. Between the trimmed V and J ends, which lost 6 bases and 0 bases, there was a span of 9 bases. Germline CDR1 MNHEY, CDR2 SVGAGI. The CDR3 is CASSRQASYNEQFF. The DNA of the CDR3 is TGTGCCAGCAGCCGACAAGCCTCCTACAATGAGCAGTTCTTC.

Remarks on this clone: At the DNA level, this CDR3 is encoded by other sequences in the same sample as well. The chain employs TRBV2 and TRBJ2-7, with D unresolved. The germline CDR1 and CDR2 sequences are SNHLY and FYNNEI. The V end lost 6 bases, the J end lost 5 bases, and 8 bases lay between the germline ends. The CDR3 extends over 11 amino acids. CDR3: CASSESHEQYF. The CDR3 nucleotides read TGTGCCAGCAGCGAAAGCCACGAGCAGTACTTC. The full variable domain, completed using reference TRBV2 and TRBJ2-7, is EPEVTQTPSHQVTQMGQEVILRCVPISNHLYFYWYRQILGQKVEFLVSFYNNEISEKSEIFDDQFSVERPDGSNFTLKIRSTKLEDSAMYFCASSESHEQYFGPGTRLTVT.

The rearrangement joins TRBV10-1 to TRBJ2-2, with 14 positions matching TRBD2. The trim removed 1 base at V and 4 bases at J, leaving 2 bases unmatched. The CDR3 sequence is 17 residues long. Per germline, CDR1 WNHNN and CDR2 SYGVQD (reference sequence). The CDR3 loop is CASSEWTSGRITGELFF. The CDR3 DNA sequence: TGCGCCAGCAGTGAGTGGACTAGCGGGAGGATCACCGGGGAGCTGTTTTTT.

V and J are TRBV19 and TRBJ1-2, with TRBD1 identical over 8 bases. The trim removed 0 bases at V and 4 bases at J, leaving 7 bases unmatched. The CDR3 sequence is 16 residues long. CDR1 and CDR2 from the germline V gene are LNHDA and SQIVND (reference sequence). CDR3 sequence: CASSIDPVTGAYGYTF. CDR3 DNA sequence: TGTGCCAGTAGTATAGATCCGGTGACAGGGGCCTATGGCTACACCTTC.

V usage is TRBV4-1 and J usage is TRBJ1-1; D is unresolved. This CDR3 is 13 amino acids long. CDR1 and CDR2 (germline): MGHRA, YSYEKL. Trimming removed 2 bases at V and 2 bases at J, with 6 bases between. The CDR3 nucleotides are TGCGCCAGCAGCCAAATCACAAACACTGAAGCTTTCTTT. Amino acid sequence: CASSQITNTEAFF.

The genes are TRBV25-1 and TRBJ2-7; 9 nucleotides agree with TRBD2. Germline V gene lookup returns CDR1 MGHDK and CDR2 SYGVNS. The V and J ends lost 3 bases and 4 bases, in that order; junction bases with no gene match: 7. The CDR3 loop spans 15 amino acids. The CDR3 here is CASSDSSGKTYEQYF. The CDR3 bases are TGTGCCAGCAGTGACTCTAGCGGGAAGACGTACGAGCAGTACTTC.

This clone was recorded once. The chain is built from TRBV4-1 and TRBJ2-1; 7 bases are shared with TRBD1. V lost 1 base and J lost 8; bases outside the gene matches: 5. Per germline, CDR1 MGHRA and CDR2 YSYEKL. CDR3 length equals 14 residues. The CDR3 region has the DNA TGCGCCAGCAGCCAAGTTGGACAGGTAGATGAGCAGTTCTTC. Translated: CASSQVGQVDEQFF.

The table lists this clone with a few counts. V gene TRBV6-1 combines with J gene TRBJ2-5; 10 positions agree with TRBD2. The CDR3 length is 19 residues. Germline loops: CDR1 MNHNS, CDR2 SASEGT. J gave up 5 bases and V 2 bases, and 17 bases lay outside the gene matches. The CDR3 reads CASSEMGVAGGLMGETQYF. The CDR3 coding sequence is TGTGCCAGCAGTGAAATGGGGGTAGCGGGAGGTCTTATGGGTGAGACCCAGTACTTC.

In regard to this clone: The same CDR3 also results from other DNA sequences found in this sample. The chain links TRBV7-3 to TRBJ2-3; 9 bases match TRBD1. This CDR3 is 15 amino acids long. The V gene's germline CDR1 is SGHTA and CDR2 FQGTGA. V lost 3 bases and J lost 0; bases outside the gene matches: 1. For the CDR3, the DNA is TGTGCCAGCAGCTTGGGGACAGGGAGCACAGATACGCAGTATTTT. It yields the protein CASSLGTGSTDTQYF.

The CDR3 coding sequence is TGTGCCAGCAGTTGGGGGACACACTCCTACGAGCAGTACTTC. As protein: CASSWGTHSYEQYF. The chain recombines TRBV28 with TRBJ2-7, with a tentative D call TRBD1 (6 bases). Germline V lookup: CDR1 MDHEN, CDR2 SYDVKM. This CDR3 is 14 amino acids long. Trimming took 4 bases from V and 0 from J, leaving 10 bases between them.

The chain joins TRBV5-4 to TRBJ2-3, with D unresolved. The CDR3 contains 13 residues. The V gene's germline CDR1 is SGHNT and CDR2 YYREEE (reference sequence). The V gene lost 3 bases and the J gene lost 3 bases, with 8 bases spanning the gap. The CDR3 loop reads CASSSMGTDTQYF. CDR3 sequence (DNA): TGTGCCAGCAGCTCTATGGGGACAGATACGCAGTATTTT. The full variable domain, with the rest looked up from reference TRBV5-4 and TRBJ2-3, is ETGVTQSPTHLIKTRGQQVTLRCSSQSGHNTVSWYQQALGQGPQFIFQYYREEENGRGNFPPRFSGLQFPNYSSELNVNALELDDSALYLCASSSMGTDTQYFGPGTRLTVL.

V gene TRBV5-1 combines with J gene TRBJ1-4; 12 bases align to TRBD1. In germline, CDR1 is SGHRS, CDR2 YFSETQ. The CDR3 loop spans 18 amino acids. Trimming took 1 base from V and 3 from J; bases not matched to a gene: 7. CDR3 residues: CASSLLGQGAASNEKLFF. CDR3 nucleotides: TGCGCCAGCAGCTTGTTGGGACAGGGGGCTGCTTCTAATGAAAAACTGTTTTTT.

J is TRBJ1-4 and V is TRBV7-9, with 8 bases matching TRBD1. Germline CDR1 is SEHNR and CDR2 is FQNEAQ (reference sequence). This CDR3 has 15 residues. Trimming took 0 bases from V and 7 from J; bases not matched to a gene: 4. The CDR3 is CASSLALDRAEKLFF. For the CDR3, the DNA is TGTGCCAGCAGCTTAGCGCTGGACAGGGCTGAAAAACTGTTTTTT. The whole variable domain, remainder taken from reference TRBV7-9 and TRBJ1-4, is DTGVSQNPRHKITKRGQNVTFRCDPISEHNRLYWYRQTLGQGPEFLTYFQNEAQLEKSRLLSDRFSAERPKGSFSTLEIQRTEQGDSAMYLCASSLALDRAEKLFFGSGTQLSVL.

The chain employs TRBV18 and TRBJ2-5; 11 nucleotides line up with TRBD2. After removal of 1 base from V and 5 bases from J, the junction contained 3 bases not matched to a gene. CDR3 length equals 15 residues. The V gene's germline CDR1 is KGHSH and CDR2 LQKENI. The CDR3: CASSPLPSGRETQYF. CDR3 sequence (DNA): TGTGCCAGCTCACCACTCCCTAGCGGGAGGGAGACCCAGTACTTC. Filled out from reference TRBV18 and TRBJ2-5, the complete variable domain reads NAGVMQNPRHLVRRRGQEARLRCSPMKGHSHVYWYRQLPEEGLKFMVYLQKENIIDESGMPKERFSAEFPKEGPSILRIQQVVRGDSAAYFCASSPLPSGRETQYFGPGTRLLVL.

This clone was seen just once. Germline and junction disagree at one end, which may indicate a read error. The chain joins TRBV7-7 to TRBJ1-3; D gene unclear. Germline CDR1 is SSHAT and CDR2 is FNYEAQ (reference sequence). CDR3 length: 15 residues. The CDR3 DNA follows: TGTGCTAGCAGCTCCGGGTCGGTTCGAGGAAACACCATATATTTT. It translates to CASSSGSVRGNTIYF.

Remarks on this clone: Other DNA sequences in this sample translate to the same CDR3. The rearrangement links TRBV2 to TRBJ1-3; D is undetermined. Germline-derived CDR1 and CDR2 are SNHLY and FYNNEI. V lost 4 bases, J lost 0 bases, and 10 bases lay in between. CDR3 length: 15 residues. The CDR3 nucleotides are TGTGCCAGCAGTGTAACGGTGAGCTCTGGAAACACCATATATTTT. Its translation is CASSVTVSSGNTIYF.

This chain uses TRBV27 with TRBJ2-3, with 14 bases that match TRBD2. The ends lost 5 bases at V and 0 bases at J; junction bases unmatched: 13. The CDR3 is 20 residues long. Germline V gives CDR1 MNHEY, CDR2 SMNVEV (reference sequence). The CDR3, as DNA: TGTGCCAGCAGTCCGATACGTAGACTAGCGGGAGGGAATAGCACAGATACGCAGTATTTT. It is translated as CASSPIRRLAGGNSTDTQYF.

The V and J genes are TRBV2 and TRBJ2-2; D uncertain. The CDR3 contains 14 residues. Trimming pared 6 bases from V and 5 bases from J, leaving 13 bases between. Per the germline V gene, CDR1 is SNHLY and CDR2 is FYNNEI. The CDR3, as DNA: TGTGCCAGCAGAGACCGGGCTTTAACCGGGGAGCTGTTTTTT. Protein: CASRDRALTGELFF.